This T cell receptor (beta chain) was sequenced during a study of T-cell reconstitution after alpha-beta-depleted transplantation in children. Findings and caveats of the study: Some patients showed high day-60 TCRbeta diversity, which derived from surviving recipient T cells and thymic progenitors.

This clonotype came up many times. Antigen unknown. V lost 1 base and J lost 7; bases outside the gene matches: 4. CDR1 and CDR2 from the germline V gene are SEHNR and FQNEAQ (reference sequence). The CDR3 has 15 residues. It was with unique molecular identifiers that the TCRbeta library was prepared. TCRdb re-derived calls from the PCR reads in MiXCR, one entry per CDR3 protein. The table records 95,000 to 120,000 distinct CDR3 sequences, approximately 6.4% of them present only once. The V gene is TRBV7-9, the J gene TRBJ2-1, with 10 positions matching TRBD2. The sequence was collected from a male patient aged 2-15 years who had a stem cell transplant for acute lymphoblastic leukemia, so the T cells may come from the graft donor. The material sequenced was PBMCs, mostly from graft donor cells, taken 360 days after TCRalphabeta/CD19-depleted stem cell transplant. CDR3 coding DNA: TGTGCCAGCAGCTTAGGGACTAGCGGAGAGAATGAGCAGTTCTTC. It encodes CASSLGTSGENEQFF. Supplemented by reference TRBV7-9 and TRBJ2-1, the full variable domain reads DTGVSQNPRHKITKRGQNVTFRCDPISEHNRLYWYRQTLGQGPEFLTYFQNEAQLEKSRLLSDRFSAERPKGSFSTLEIQRTEQGDSAMYLCASSLGTSGENEQFFGPGTRLTVL.